The 10 T cell receptor beta chains presented below share a single source sample, sequenced in a study of cytomegalovirus exposure and HLA in healthy donors. TCRdb's copy holds only in-frame clones and misses some; the assay was immunoSEQ multiplex PCR. The table records 200,000 to 250,000 clones, around 78% of them present only once. The material sequenced was PBMCs. The receptors come from a woman aged 18-29 years in good health and CMV-seronegative.

This clone occurred a few times. This chain connects TRBV5-6 to TRBJ1-1; perhaps TRBD1 as D (6 bases). The CDR3 consists of 14 residues. V was shortened by 5 bases and J by 5 bases, with 16 bases between the two germline ends. CDR1 SGHDT and CDR2 YYEEEE come from the germline V gene. In DNA form, the CDR3 reads TGTGCCAGCAGTACGATGGACAGCCCGACTGAAGCTTTCTTT. It encodes CASSTMDSPTEAFF.

The rearrangement links TRBV11-1 to TRBJ1-1; D is possibly TRBD1 (5 bases). Germline V gene lookup returns CDR1 SGHAT and CDR2 FQDESV (reference sequence). The V end was cut by 3 bases, the J end by 7 bases, with 9 bases between. The CDR3 totals 12 residues. CDR3 protein: CASSLGRIEAFF. The CDR3 coding sequence is TGTGCCAGCAGCTTGGGACGGATTGAAGCTTTCTTT.

This clone was counted between two and nine times. The chain carries TRBV5-1 and TRBJ1-1; maybe TRBD1 (6 bases). Between the trimmed V and J ends, which lost 3 bases and 0 bases, there was a span of 9 bases. The CDR3 loop spans 14 amino acids. Germline V gives CDR1 SGHRS, CDR2 YFSETQ. DNA of the CDR3: TGCGCCAGCAGCTCCGGACAGATGAACACTGAAGCTTTCTTT. As protein: CASSSGQMNTEAFF.

The J gene is TRBJ1-1, the V gene TRBV7-8, with D possibly TRBD1 on 6 matching bases. Trimming removed 5 bases from V and 6 bases from J, with 34 bases in between. The CDR3 sequence is 20 residues long. Germline CDR1 is SGHVS and CDR2 is FQNEAQ. CDR3 nucleotide sequence: TGTGCCAGCAGCCGAAAGGCGGGGGGCTCGACCATGGCGGCGCGTGCTGAAGCTTTCTTT. This encodes CASSRKAGGSTMAARAEAFF.

This sequence joins TRBV30 and TRBJ1-5, with a possible D match to TRBD1 (5 bases). The CDR3 consists of 15 residues. V was trimmed by 3 bases and J by 4 bases, leaving 16 bases between them. The germline V gene has CDR1 GTSNPN and CDR2 SVGIG (reference sequence). The CDR3 here is CAWRSRGRPNQPQHF. In nucleotides, the CDR3 is TGTGCCTGGAGGTCAAGGGGACGACCAAATCAGCCCCAGCATTTT.

This chain uses TRBV28 with TRBJ2-7; TRBD2 aligns across 7 bases. The CDR3 has 11 residues. The germline gives CDR1 MDHEN, CDR2 SYDVKM. The CDR3 bases are TGTGCGTCTAGCGGCTTATACGAGCAGTACTTC. As protein: CASSGLYEQYF.

Only one count was recorded for this clone. The V call is TRBV2, the J call TRBJ2-1; tentatively, D is TRBD2 (6 bases). CDR1 and CDR2 from the germline V gene are SNHLY and FYNNEI. The germline V and J ends were trimmed by 7 bases and 3 bases, with 16 bases remaining between them. This CDR3 has 15 amino acids. Here the CDR3 DNA reads TGTGCCAGCATCGGGGAGGTTGTTTTCTACAATGAGCAGTTCTTC. Its translation is CASIGEVVFYNEQFF.

The gene calls are TRBV28 and TRBJ2-5; D is undetermined. The CDR3 is 11 residues long. The germline gives CDR1 MDHEN, CDR2 SYDVKM. V gave up 3 bases and J gave up 2 bases, with 1 base separating them. The CDR3 here is CASSFQETQYF. The CDR3 DNA follows: TGTGCCAGCAGTTTTCAAGAGACCCAGTACTTC.

The rearrangement joins TRBV11-2 to TRBJ2-7, with D tentatively TRBD1 (6 bases). This CDR3 contains 14 residues. Germline assignment: CDR1 SGHAT and CDR2 FQNNGV. Trimming took off 3 bases at V and 2 bases at J, with 11 bases between the two ends. For the CDR3, the DNA is TGTGCCAGCAGCTTGGAAACAGGGACCTACGAGCAGTACTTC. It specifies CASSLETGTYEQYF.

Only a few counts were recorded for this clone. The V call is TRBV11-2, the J call TRBJ1-1; D possibly corresponds to TRBD1 (5 bases). Trimming cost V 1 base and J 1 base, with 10 bases left between them. The CDR3 runs to 15 residues. The germline V gene encodes CDR1 SGHAT and CDR2 FQNNGV. The CDR3 spells CASSLGLGGNTEAFF. The CDR3 region has the DNA TGTGCCAGCAGCTTAGGTTTGGGGGGGAACACTGAAGCTTTCTTT.